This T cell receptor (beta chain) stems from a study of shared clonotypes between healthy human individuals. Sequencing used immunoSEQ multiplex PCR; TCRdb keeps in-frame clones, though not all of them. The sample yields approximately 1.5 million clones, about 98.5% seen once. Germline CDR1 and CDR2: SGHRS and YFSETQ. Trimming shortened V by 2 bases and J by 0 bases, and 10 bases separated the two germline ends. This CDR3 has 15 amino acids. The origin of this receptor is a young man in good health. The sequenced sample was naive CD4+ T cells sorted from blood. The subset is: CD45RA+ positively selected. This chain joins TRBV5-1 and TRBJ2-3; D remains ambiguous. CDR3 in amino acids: CASSFWETSTDTQYF. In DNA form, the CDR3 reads TGCGCCAGCAGCTTCTGGGAAACTAGCACAGATACGCAGTATTTT. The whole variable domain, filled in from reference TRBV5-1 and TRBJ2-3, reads KAGVTQTPRYLIKTRGQQVTLSCSPISGHRSVSWYQQTPGQGLQFLFEYFSETQRNKGNFPGRFSGRQFSNSRSEMNVSTLELGDSALYLCASSFWETSTDTQYFGPGTRLTVL.